This T cell receptor (beta chain) originates from a study of blood T cell repertoires in COVID-19. Across the whole study: The cDNA or gDNA used as material had been derived from T cells, B-cell-depleted T cells, or PBMCs.

Methods used by the authors: Amplification from reference gene primers served as the basis for estimated nucleated cell counts. Using immunoSEQ multiplex PCR, the repertoire was profiled, and TCRdb retains in-frame clones only, with some absent. The DNA was the basis for D and trimming; V, J and clone size are from that table. The sample has 200,000 or so clones, nearly 90% seen once. A Seattle source enrolled patients during active infection and followed them longitudinally. Sequenced material: peripheral blood. The clonotype was recovered from a man aged 50-60 years with COVID-19, enrolled during active disease.

The DNA of the CDR3 is TGTGCCAGCAGCCCCACTAGCGGGAGATCGAATGAGCAGTTCTTC. Protein sequence: CASSPTSGRSNEQFF. The V call is TRBV7-3, the J call TRBJ2-1, with 11 bases aligning to TRBD2. V shed 5 bases and J 7 bases; nucleotides not matched to a gene: 7. Germline V CDR1 and CDR2: SGHTA, FQGTGA. This CDR3 is built from 15 residues.